The 32 T cell receptor beta chains in this list originate from one sample, sequenced in a study of CD8 T cells in ankylosing spondylitis. In TCRdb, the 5' RACE reads were re-called with MiXCR into one record per CDR3 protein. Of around 250,000 distinct CDR3 sequences in the sample, roughly a third were seen once. What was sequenced was blood, either unsorted or a sorted T cell fraction (not recorded which). These receptors all come from a male donor with ankylosing spondylitis or in good health (not recorded which).

This clonotype was detected only a few times. The chain joins TRBV6-5 to TRBJ2-3; perhaps TRBD2 as D (6 bases). The V end was cut by 2 bases, the J end by 1 base, with 13 bases between. Per germline, CDR1 MNHEY and CDR2 SVGAGI. This CDR3 comprises 16 residues. The CDR3 bases are TGTGCCAGCAGTTACCTGGGACTTGGGGGCACAGATACGCAGTATTTT. Amino acids: CASSYLGLGGTDTQYF.

The rearrangement uses TRBV20-1 and TRBJ2-5; possibly TRBD1 for D (5 bases). CDR3 length: 14 residues. Germline lookup yields CDR1 DFQATT and CDR2 SNEGSKA (reference sequence). Deletions cut 4 bases from V and 3 bases from J, with 15 bases between. As DNA, the CDR3 is TGCAGTGCTATGACAGAAGATCCCGAAGAGACCCAGTACTTC. It yields the protein CSAMTEDPEETQYF.

The chain carries TRBV24-1 and TRBJ1-5; D ambiguous. V gave up 4 bases and J gave up 7 bases, with 16 bases separating them. Looked up from germline, CDR1 is KGHDR and CDR2 is SFDVKD. The CDR3 runs 15 residues. Here the CDR3 DNA reads TGTGCCACCAGTGACGGCGGAGGGAACAGCCAGCCCCAGCATTTT. This translates into CATSDGGGNSQPQHF.

J is TRBJ2-1 and V is TRBV20-1; D gene ambiguous. Germline V gene data show CDR1 as DFQATT and CDR2 as SNEGSKA (reference sequence). This CDR3 contains 11 residues. Trimming pared 3 bases from V and 4 bases from J, leaving 4 bases between. The CDR3 DNA reads TGCAGTGCTAGTTGGTACAATGAGCAGTTCTTC. Protein product: CSASWYNEQFF.

The CDR3 sequence: CASSSYSGGPSGEQFF. The CDR3 DNA is TGTGCCAGCAGTTCCTATAGCGGGGGCCCATCGGGTGAGCAGTTCTTC. The chain has TRBV27 and TRBJ2-1; TRBD2 matches at 9 bases. J gave up 9 bases and V 4 bases, and 13 bases lay outside the gene matches. From germline, CDR1 is MNHEY and CDR2 SMNVEV (reference sequence). This CDR3 has 16 amino acids.

This sequence joins TRBV12-3 or TRBV12-4 and TRBJ2-3; 8 bases fit TRBD2. The CDR3 extends over 15 amino acids. Trimming cost V 6 bases and J 4 bases; bases outside gene matches: 9. The CDR3 DNA follows: TGTGCCAGCAGATTCCCCATAGCGGGGTCAGATACGCAGTATTTT. It encodes CASRFPIAGSDTQYF.

This chain uses TRBV3-1 with TRBJ2-7; no firm D call. The CDR3 is made up of 15 amino acids. Germline CDR1 and CDR2: LGHDT and YNNKEL (reference sequence). Trimming took off 1 base at V and 0 bases at J, with 10 bases between the two ends. CDR3 DNA sequence: TGTGCCAGCAGCCAAGGTGGGCTGAGCTCCTACGAGCAGTACTTC. Amino acid sequence: CASSQGGLSSYEQYF.

CDR3: CSGGDRMRETQYF. CDR3 DNA sequence: TGCAGTGGGGGTGACAGGATGAGGGAGACCCAGTACTTC. The rearrangement joins TRBV20-1 to TRBJ2-5; D possibly corresponds to TRBD1 (6 bases). CDR1 and CDR2 (germline): DFQATT, SNEGSKA (reference sequence). Trimming shortened V by 7 bases and J by 5 bases, and 17 bases separated the two germline ends. The length of the CDR3 is 13 residues.

This chain connects TRBV5-6 to TRBJ1-4; possible D gene TRBD1, 6 bases. The CDR3 extends over 15 amino acids. V dropped 3 bases and J dropped 7 bases, with 16 bases sitting between them. CDR1 is SGHDT and CDR2 is YYEEEE in the germline V gene. CDR3 residues: CASSSLPGVGEKLFF. The CDR3, as DNA: TGTGCCAGCAGCTCCCTCCCAGGGGTTGGTGAAAAACTGTTTTTT.

This clonotype was recorded a few times. The rearrangement uses TRBV2 and TRBJ1-2; D is perhaps TRBD1 (5 bases). The CDR3 has 14 amino acids. Germline CDR1 reads SNHLY; CDR2 reads FYNNEI. V lost 4 bases and J 2 bases, leaving 11 bases between the germline ends. CDR3 DNA: TGTGCCAGCAGTGCCGGGGGGGGAAACTATGGCTACACCTTC. Translating gives CASSAGGGNYGYTF.

The rearrangement joins TRBV9 to TRBJ2-3; D is perhaps TRBD2 (6 bases). V shed 0 bases and J shed 3 bases, with 23 bases lying between them. The CDR3 contains 19 residues. Germline CDR1 SGDLS, CDR2 YYNGEE. Here the CDR3 DNA reads TGTGCCAGCAGCGTAGACGTCGGGCTTTGGATGGGGGGAACAGATACGCAGTATTTT. It specifies CASSVDVGLWMGGTDTQYF. The entire variable domain, with the rest obtained from reference TRBV9 and TRBJ2-3, is as follows: DSGVTQTPKHLITATGQRVTLRCSPRSGDLSVYWYQQSLDQGLQFLIQYYNGEERAKGNILERFSAQQFPDLHSELNLSSLELGDSALYFCASSVDVGLWMGGTDTQYFGPGTRLTVL.

V gene TRBV5-1 combines with J gene TRBJ2-3; D is undetermined. In germline, CDR1 is SGHRS, CDR2 YFSETQ. The CDR3 has 14 amino acids. Trimming took off 4 bases at V and 2 bases at J, with 11 bases between the two ends. CDR3 loop: CASSPEPSTDTQYF. The CDR3 nucleotides are TGCGCCAGCAGCCCGGAACCGTCCACAGATACGCAGTATTTT.

V usage is TRBV18 and J usage is TRBJ2-5; D may match TRBD1 or TRBD2 (5 bases each). CDR3 length: 12 amino acids. CDR1 is KGHSH, CDR2 LQKENI, per germline. Trimming removed 3 bases from V and 6 bases from J, with 8 bases in between. CDR3 bases: TGTGCCAGCTCACCTGAGGGACAGACCCAGTACTTC. Its translation: CASSPEGQTQYF.

This clonotype was counted a few times. V usage is TRBV10-3 and J usage is TRBJ1-6; D not resolved. The CDR3 is 14 amino acids. Deletions cut 6 bases from V and 7 bases from J, with 13 bases between. Germline V gene data show CDR1 as ENHRY and CDR2 as SYGVKD. This CDR3 is CAIRPAFGNSPLHF. In DNA, the CDR3 is TGTGCCATCAGGCCGGCTTTTGGGAATTCACCCCTCCACTTT.

J is TRBJ2-3 and V is TRBV7-9; D gene unclear. The V gene lost 7 bases and the J gene lost 6 bases, with 8 bases spanning the gap. Germline-derived CDR1 and CDR2 are SEHNR and FQNEAQ (reference sequence). The length of the CDR3 is 11 residues. The chain's CDR3 is CASTPGDTQYF. DNA of the CDR3: TGTGCCAGCACCCCAGGCGATACGCAGTATTTT.

The chain recombines TRBV6-1 with TRBJ2-2, with D perhaps matching TRBD1 (5 bases). There are 15 residues in the CDR3. Germline assignment: CDR1 MNHNS and CDR2 SASEGT. V lost 10 bases and J 4 bases, leaving 19 bases between the germline ends. For the CDR3, the DNA is TGTGCCACCTTTCCCCTCGCAGGGCCCACCGGGGAGCTGTTTTTT. Its translation is CATFPLAGPTGELFF.

V usage is TRBV7-8 and J usage is TRBJ2-2; 7 bases line up with TRBD2. Per germline, CDR1 SGHVS and CDR2 FQNEAQ. The CDR3 is made up of 15 amino acids. With 5 bases clipped from V and 5 bases from J, the junction kept 8 bases outside the gene matches. The CDR3 loop reads CASSRHLAETGELFF. The DNA for the CDR3 is TGTGCCAGCAGCCGCCACCTAGCGGAGACCGGGGAGCTGTTTTTT.

This clonotype was counted once. The chain has TRBV28 and TRBJ2-7; 7 bases fit TRBD1. After removal of 2 bases from V and 6 bases from J, the junction contained 10 bases not matched to a gene. This CDR3 has 15 amino acids. Per germline, CDR1 MDHEN and CDR2 SYDVKM. The CDR3 protein is CASSLPGTVSGEQYF. The CDR3 bases are TGTGCCAGCAGTTTACCCGGGACAGTATCTGGCGAGCAGTACTTC.

Only a few counts were recorded for this clonotype. V usage is TRBV5-1 and J usage is TRBJ2-1, with 8 bases matching TRBD1. Trimming took 4 bases from V and 0 from J; bases not matched to a gene: 12. The CDR3 is made up of 18 amino acids. Germline-derived CDR1 and CDR2 are SGHRS and YFSETQ. DNA of the CDR3: TGCGCCAGCAGCCCGGCCGGACAGGGCCAAAGCTCCTACAATGAGCAGTTCTTC. Its protein product is CASSPAGQGQSSYNEQFF.

V and J are TRBV6-1 and TRBJ2-7, with D unclear. V was pared by 6 bases and J by 0 bases, with 9 bases between. Germline loops: CDR1 MNHNS, CDR2 SASEGT. The CDR3 is 13 amino acids. The CDR3 region is CASRGSSSYEQYF. The CDR3 DNA reads TGTGCCAGCAGGGGGTCCAGCTCCTACGAGCAGTACTTC.

In this sample, this clonotype turned up a few times. V is TRBV10-3 and J is TRBJ2-3; 7 bases match TRBD2. Germline CDR1 is ENHRY and CDR2 is SYGVKD. CDR3 length: 15 amino acids. The junction had 6 bases not matched to a gene; V was cut back by 6 bases and J by 0 bases. The CDR3 nucleotides read TGTGCCATCAGGACTCCAGCGGGGAGCACAGATACGCAGTATTTT. Translating it yields CAIRTPAGSTDTQYF.

This sequence joins TRBV25-1 and TRBJ2-3; the D is unclear. Germline V CDR1 and CDR2: MGHDK, SYGVNS. V lost 1 base to trimming and J lost 10 bases, with 6 bases between them. This CDR3 spans 11 amino acids. The CDR3 loop reads CASSELRAQYF. In DNA form, the CDR3 reads TGTGCCAGCAGTGAATTAAGGGCGCAGTATTTT.

The V and J genes are TRBV3-1 and TRBJ2-7, with 11 nucleotides matching TRBD1. CDR3 length: 15 residues. J gave up 3 bases and V 2 bases, and 3 bases lay outside the gene matches. Germline CDR1 and CDR2: LGHDT and YNNKEL (reference sequence). CDR3 residues: CASSQTGTGGYEQYF. The CDR3 bases are TGTGCCAGCAGCCAAACCGGGACAGGGGGCTACGAGCAGTACTTC.

This chain connects TRBV7-9 to TRBJ2-1; possible D gene TRBD1, 6 bases. Trimming took 2 bases from V and 7 from J, leaving 12 bases between them. The CDR3 consists of 14 residues. Per germline, CDR1 SEHNR and CDR2 FQNEAQ (reference sequence). CDR3 DNA: TGTGCCAGCAGCTTACAACAGGGTTCAAATGAGCAGTTCTTC. It codes for CASSLQQGSNEQFF.

CDR3 loop: CASSVQEGYPGQFF. CDR3 in DNA: TGTGCCAGCAGCGTCCAGGAGGGGTACCCAGGGCAGTTCTTC. The chain joins TRBV7-9 to TRBJ2-1, with D perhaps TRBD2 (6 bases). The V and J ends lost 5 bases and 12 bases respectively, with 20 bases between them. Per the germline V gene, CDR1 is SEHNR and CDR2 is FQNEAQ (reference sequence). This CDR3 region has 14 residues.

This clonotype came up many times. The V call is TRBV13, the J call TRBJ2-7, with D unclear. This CDR3 contains 13 residues. Trimming removed 0 bases from V and 1 base from J, with 4 bases in between. The germline gives CDR1 PRHDT, CDR2 FYEKMQ (reference sequence). As DNA, the CDR3 is TGTGCCAGCAGCTTAGGGAGATCCTACGAGCAGTACTTC. It codes for CASSLGRSYEQYF.

This clonotype was counted only a few times. The chain is built from TRBV15 and TRBJ1-1; D uncertain. Trimming cost V 1 base and J 5 bases, with 17 bases left between them. The germline gives CDR1 LNHNV, CDR2 YYDKDF (reference sequence). This CDR3 contains 16 residues. This CDR3 is CATSRGRHRSVTEAFF. CDR3 sequence (DNA): TGTGCCACCAGCAGAGGCCGACACCGGTCGGTGACTGAAGCTTTCTTT.

This clonotype was seen a few times. The genes are TRBV29-1 and TRBJ2-5, with 10 bases fitting TRBD1. This CDR3 has 13 residues. Germline trimming cut 7 bases from V and 7 bases from J; bases unmatched to any gene: 9. Germline lookup yields CDR1 SQVTM and CDR2 ANQGSEA. The CDR3 reads CSAREGQGLTQYF. As DNA, the CDR3 is TGCAGCGCTAGGGAGGGACAGGGGCTGACCCAGTACTTC.

This clonotype was picked up many times. V gene TRBV29-1 combines with J gene TRBJ2-3; D may be TRBD2 (6 bases). CDR1 and CDR2 (germline): SQVTM, ANQGSEA. The ends were cut back, 1 base at V and 0 bases at J, with 11 bases in the middle. The CDR3 runs to 15 residues. The DNA of the CDR3 is TGCAGCGTTGAAGCATGGGGGACTAGCACAGATACGCAGTATTTT. Translation gives CSVEAWGTSTDTQYF.

This clonotype has only one observation. The chain is built from TRBV10-3 and TRBJ1-4; no clear D. Germline V lookup: CDR1 ENHRY, CDR2 SYGVKD. V was cut by 4 bases and J by 5 bases, with 11 bases left in between. This CDR3 contains 14 residues. The CDR3 DNA reads TGTGCCATCAGTGCCGAATCGCGAAATGAAAAACTGTTTTTT. It is translated as CAISAESRNEKLFF.

This clonotype has a handful of counts. The chain couples TRBV20-1 to TRBJ2-1, with D unresolved. CDR1 is DFQATT and CDR2 is SNEGSKA in the germline V gene (reference sequence). Trimming left V 4 bases short and J 10 bases short, with 11 bases between. The CDR3 has 11 residues. The CDR3 here is CSAIPRPEQFF. In DNA, the CDR3 is TGCAGTGCTATCCCCCGCCCCGAGCAGTTCTTC.

This chain joins TRBV11-1 and TRBJ2-3, with D possibly called TRBD1 or TRBD2 (5 bases each). In germline, CDR1 is SGHAT, CDR2 FQDESV (reference sequence). The CDR3 is 18 amino acids. Between the trimmed V and J ends, which lost 5 bases and 1 base, there was a span of 22 bases. This chain's CDR3 is CASSPAWGRPTRTDTQYF. The CDR3 bases are TGTGCCAGCAGCCCCGCCTGGGGACGACCCACCCGCACAGATACGCAGTATTTT.